The present entry profiles one T cell receptor (beta chain) with its context. Antigen: not known. A universal primer site came from template switching; cDNA carried unique molecular identifiers. TCRdb independently ran MiXCR on the 5' RACE reads; one entry per CDR3 protein. The data hold a few hundred thousand distinct CDR3 sequences, with approximately 8% observed a single time. These data originate in a study of identical twins. Study-level results: Researchers reported weaker excess twin sharing in beta out-of-frame sequences. Invariant MAIT and iNKT cells could partly confound zero-insertion analyses.

V trimming: 8 bases; J trimming: 2 bases; junction bases outside the gene matches: 10. Germline CDR1 and CDR2: SGHVS and FQNEAQ. The CDR3 is 15 residues long. Another study also made use of these data, one on yellow fever vaccine responses in identical twins. That paper adds: Vaccine T cell responses of twins reportedly seemed partly convergent and partly personalized.

The specimen sequenced was memory (CD45RO+) T cells sorted from blood. The clonotype comes from a woman between 18 and 30 years old in good health. The V gene is TRBV7-8, the J gene TRBJ2-3, with 7 bases aligning to TRBD2. Here the CDR3 reads CASGLGGFHTDTQYF. The CDR3 DNA is TGTGCCAGCGGACTGGGAGGGTTTCACACAGATACGCAGTATTTT.